The T cell receptor beta chain under discussion was sequenced for a study of T cell repertoires in cytomegalovirus infection. Turning to the study itself: CMV infection and matching HLA type were both indicated by public TCR beta signatures.

This clonotype was picked up many times. TCRdb redid the calling of the reads with MiXCR, one entry per CDR3 protein. The sample includes under 150,000 distinct CDR3 sequences, 7.5% to 9% seen only once; the top ten take over 9.5%. The V end was cut by 6 bases, the J end by 4 bases, with 13 bases between. Germline CDR1 and CDR2: LGHDT and YNNKEL (reference sequence). The CDR3 spans 13 residues. This clonotype originated in a human donor in good health (CMV status not recorded). Some clones in this sample may be carry-over from other donors' samples. The material sequenced was PBMCs. V and J are TRBV3-1 and TRBJ2-7; D might be TRBD1 or TRBD2, each matching 5 bases. CDR3 sequence reads: CASSRDGPYEQYF. The CDR3 DNA reads TGTGCCAGCAGTCGGGACGGACCTTACGAGCAGTACTTC.